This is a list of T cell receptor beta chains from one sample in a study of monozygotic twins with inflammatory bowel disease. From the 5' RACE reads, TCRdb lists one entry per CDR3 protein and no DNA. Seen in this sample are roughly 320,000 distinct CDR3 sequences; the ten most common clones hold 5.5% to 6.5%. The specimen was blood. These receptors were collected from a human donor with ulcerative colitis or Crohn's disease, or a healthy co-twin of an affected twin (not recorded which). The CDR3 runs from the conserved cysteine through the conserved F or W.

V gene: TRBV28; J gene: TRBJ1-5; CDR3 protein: CASSQGGNYGQPQHF
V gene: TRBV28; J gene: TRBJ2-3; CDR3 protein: CASFMAGGRDTQYF
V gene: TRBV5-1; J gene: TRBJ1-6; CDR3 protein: CASSLERRGRGDSPLHF
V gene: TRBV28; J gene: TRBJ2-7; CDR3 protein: CASNDSGRGYEQYF
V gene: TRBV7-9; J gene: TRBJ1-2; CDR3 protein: CASSLFDRSTSGYTF
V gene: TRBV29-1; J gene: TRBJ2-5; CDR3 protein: CSVDQGRRATQYF
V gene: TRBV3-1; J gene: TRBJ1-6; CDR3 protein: CASSQDWNSPLHF
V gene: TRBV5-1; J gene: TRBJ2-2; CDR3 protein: CASSEGTGELFF
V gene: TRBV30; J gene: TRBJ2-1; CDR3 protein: CAWSVHVWTGKYNEQFF
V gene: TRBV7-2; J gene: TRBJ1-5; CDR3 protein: CASSLAGTGGQPQHF
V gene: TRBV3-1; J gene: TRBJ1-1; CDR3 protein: CASSQGQGGWRTFF
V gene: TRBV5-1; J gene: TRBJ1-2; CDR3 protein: CASSLGQGEGGYTF
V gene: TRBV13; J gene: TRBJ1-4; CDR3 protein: CASSSTLQGSTNEKLFF
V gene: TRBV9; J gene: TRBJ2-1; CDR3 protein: CASSVGLQPSYNEQFF
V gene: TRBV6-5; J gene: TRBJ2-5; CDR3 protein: CASSYGDGRRETQYF
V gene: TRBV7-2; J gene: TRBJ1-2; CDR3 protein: CASTGQLLRYTF
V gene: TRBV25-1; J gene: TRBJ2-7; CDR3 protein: CASSDASGSYEQYF
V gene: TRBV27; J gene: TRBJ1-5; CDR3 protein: CASSGRVNQPQHF
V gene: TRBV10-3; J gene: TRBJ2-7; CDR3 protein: CAISFGQGRYEQYF
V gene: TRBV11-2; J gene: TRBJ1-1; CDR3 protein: CASSLALVRVARNTEAFF
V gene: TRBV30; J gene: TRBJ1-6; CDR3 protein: CAWSLTGLDSPLHF
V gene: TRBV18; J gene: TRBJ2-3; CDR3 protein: CASSPGLAGSGDTQYF
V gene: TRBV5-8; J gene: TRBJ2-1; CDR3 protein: CASSLSWGLSYNEQFF
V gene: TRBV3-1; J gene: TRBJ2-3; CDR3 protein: CASSQVLNTQYF
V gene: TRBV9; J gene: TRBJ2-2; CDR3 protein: CASSLNSAGINTGELFF
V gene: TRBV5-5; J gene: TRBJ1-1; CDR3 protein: CASSREYTEAFF
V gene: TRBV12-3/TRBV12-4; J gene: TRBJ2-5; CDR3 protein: CASTPSGKQETQYF
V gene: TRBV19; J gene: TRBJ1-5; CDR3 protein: CASSIGPPGANQPQHF
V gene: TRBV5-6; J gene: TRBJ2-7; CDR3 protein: CASSLRLGAYEQYF
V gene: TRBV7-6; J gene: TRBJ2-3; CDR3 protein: CASSSTLAGATDTQYF
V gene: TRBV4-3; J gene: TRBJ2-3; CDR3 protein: CASSPGGLAGGLDTQYF
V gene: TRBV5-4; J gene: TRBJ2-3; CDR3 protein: CASSFGASGRVPDTQYF
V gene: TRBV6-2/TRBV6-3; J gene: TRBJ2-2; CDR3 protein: CASRMFANTGELFF
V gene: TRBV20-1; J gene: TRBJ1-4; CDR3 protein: CSLRGQLNEKLFF
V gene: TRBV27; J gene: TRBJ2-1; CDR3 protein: CASTYITGTGYNEQFF
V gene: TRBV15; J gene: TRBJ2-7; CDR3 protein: CATSIRQRSLYF
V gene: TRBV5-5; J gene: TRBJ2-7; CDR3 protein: CASSGLYEQYF
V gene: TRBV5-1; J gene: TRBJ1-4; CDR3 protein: CASSFQPGQANEKLFF
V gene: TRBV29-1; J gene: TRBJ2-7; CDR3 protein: CSVGAFYEQYF
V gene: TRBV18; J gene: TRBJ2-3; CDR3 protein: CASSPPIQGPTDTQYF
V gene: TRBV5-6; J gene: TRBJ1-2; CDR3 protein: CASSLGDRASSGYTF
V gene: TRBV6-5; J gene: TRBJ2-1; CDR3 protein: CASREARWNEQFF
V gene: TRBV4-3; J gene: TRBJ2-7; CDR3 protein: CASSRQDRYEQYF
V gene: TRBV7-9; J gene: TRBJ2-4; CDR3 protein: CASSETTQRDIQYF
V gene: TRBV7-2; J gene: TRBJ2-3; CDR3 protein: CASSLHSGGETQYF
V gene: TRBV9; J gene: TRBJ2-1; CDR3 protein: CASSVSGGSNEQFF
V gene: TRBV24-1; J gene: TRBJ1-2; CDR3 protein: CATSVSVNYGYTF
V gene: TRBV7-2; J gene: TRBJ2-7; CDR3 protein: CASSRNPLYEQYF
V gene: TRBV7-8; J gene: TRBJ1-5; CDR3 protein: CASSPSVGTQPQHF